This is a list of T cell receptor beta chains from one sample in a study of naive and memory T cell subsets. MiXCR, run by TCRdb on the UMI-ligation and nested PCR reads, gives a single entry per CDR3 protein. The sample carries some 8,000 distinct CDR3 sequences, 28% recorded once. Sequenced material: CD8+ TEMRA cells from blood. Receptors originate from a human donor in good health. The CDR3 runs from the conserved cysteine through the conserved F or W.

V gene: TRBV11-2; CDR3 protein: CASSLVVGYEQYF
V gene: TRBV4-3; CDR3 protein: CASGTPSTGANVLTF
V gene: TRBV15; CDR3 protein: CATSREPWGGSEQFF
V gene: TRBV12-3/TRBV12-4; CDR3 protein: CASRGGEGYTF
V gene: TRBV5-1; CDR3 protein: CASSPPAGPEAFF
V gene: TRBV4-2; CDR3 protein: CASSQDFPTGVTEAFF
V gene: TRBV30; CDR3 protein: CAWTRMENTEAFF
V gene: TRBV28; CDR3 protein: CASSPYSGVGTDTQYF
V gene: TRBV5-1; CDR3 protein: CASSLSGTEAFF
V gene: TRBV19; CDR3 protein: CASSSKRASYEQYF
V gene: TRBV4-2; CDR3 protein: CASSQVNNEQFF
V gene: TRBV12-3/TRBV12-4; CDR3 protein: CASSGGQGFVAFF
V gene: TRBV11-2; CDR3 protein: CASSPDGTSGEETQYF
V gene: TRBV29-1; CDR3 protein: CSGWTEYTDTQYF
V gene: TRBV6-2/TRBV6-3; CDR3 protein: CASSYGTVNQPQHF
V gene: TRBV9; CDR3 protein: CASSPLRGQGDGETQYF
V gene: TRBV29-1; CDR3 protein: CSVGQGGYEQYF
V gene: TRBV15; CDR3 protein: CATSRSWDRNYPSNQETQYF
V gene: TRBV11-1; CDR3 protein: CASSLWGGEEYNEQFF
V gene: TRBV3-1; CDR3 protein: CASSHGRGRANEQFF
V gene: TRBV4-3; CDR3 protein: CASSQPPDRGPHTGELFF
V gene: TRBV28; CDR3 protein: CASRGGKETQYF
V gene: TRBV12-3/TRBV12-4; CDR3 protein: CASSLPFALAYINFGGSNQPQHF
V gene: TRBV12-3/TRBV12-4; CDR3 protein: CASSLSTGAPEAFF
V gene: TRBV2; CDR3 protein: CASSGLDIAYNEQFF
V gene: TRBV12-3/TRBV12-4; CDR3 protein: CASSLSWGYNEQFF
V gene: TRBV9; CDR3 protein: CASSSFQGKQETQYF
V gene: TRBV5-1; CDR3 protein: CASSLVPERLYEQYF
V gene: TRBV3-1; CDR3 protein: CASSPSEWVLGYNEQFF
V gene: TRBV20-1; CDR3 protein: CSASPPGLKNTEAFF
V gene: TRBV27; CDR3 protein: CASSLVNPPSNTEAFF
V gene: TRBV12-3/TRBV12-4; CDR3 protein: CASSGPGGPDTQYF
V gene: TRBV24-1; CDR3 protein: CATGTGAANNEQFF
V gene: TRBV28; CDR3 protein: CASRLQGTSGETQYF
V gene: TRBV11-2; CDR3 protein: CASSLDESPGTNEKLFF
V gene: TRBV4-3; CDR3 protein: CASSQDAGSSYNEQFF
V gene: TRBV4-3; CDR3 protein: CASSQGVLAEDNEQFF
V gene: TRBV7-2; CDR3 protein: CASSADSLGPDTQYF
V gene: TRBV12-3/TRBV12-4; CDR3 protein: CASSLMAGRGYTF
V gene: TRBV5-6; CDR3 protein: CASNEQGNTIYF
V gene: TRBV20-1; CDR3 protein: CSARGLAGGSGWSYNEQFF
V gene: TRBV27; CDR3 protein: CASSPGQGPRSGANVLTF
V gene: TRBV7-9; CDR3 protein: CASSSFGNPDTQYF
V gene: TRBV7-9; CDR3 protein: CASRTSGSYEQYF
V gene: TRBV6-6; CDR3 protein: CASSPPGRDNQPQHF
V gene: TRBV5-4; CDR3 protein: CASSKGLYSYNEQFF
V gene: TRBV5-1; CDR3 protein: CASSSLAGGTDTQYF
V gene: TRBV20-1; CDR3 protein: CSARRVTDADYYEQYF
V gene: TRBV4-3; CDR3 protein: CASSQDPPNKNYMNTEAFF
V gene: TRBV15; CDR3 protein: CATSRDGQGRTEAFF
V gene: TRBV12-3/TRBV12-4; CDR3 protein: CASRRTAYNQPQHF
V gene: TRBV7-6; CDR3 protein: CASSSEQGWGYEQYF
V gene: TRBV28; CDR3 protein: CASNPGGYEQYF
V gene: TRBV13; CDR3 protein: CASSFWGTMNTEAFF